This entry concerns a single TCR beta chain. The sample belongs to a study of control samples from healthy donors and cancer patients. Sequencing was performed with immunoSEQ multiplex PCR; in TCRdb, only in-frame clones are kept and a portion is missing. Among some 130,000 clones, roughly 90% were seen once, and the ten largest hold roughly 2.1%. Germline V lookup: CDR1 KGHDR, CDR2 SFDVKD. Trimming at V came to 4 bases and at J to 3 bases, leaving 7 bases not matched to a gene. The CDR3 length is 16 residues. The receptor's source is a woman aged 45-65 years in good health. The sequencing sample was made of blood. This chain links TRBV24-1 with TRBJ2-2; TRBD2 agrees at 7 bases. The CDR3 here is CATSDPRLAYTGELFF. CDR3 DNA sequence: TGTGCCACCAGTGACCCACGACTAGCTTACACCGGGGAGCTGTTTTTT.